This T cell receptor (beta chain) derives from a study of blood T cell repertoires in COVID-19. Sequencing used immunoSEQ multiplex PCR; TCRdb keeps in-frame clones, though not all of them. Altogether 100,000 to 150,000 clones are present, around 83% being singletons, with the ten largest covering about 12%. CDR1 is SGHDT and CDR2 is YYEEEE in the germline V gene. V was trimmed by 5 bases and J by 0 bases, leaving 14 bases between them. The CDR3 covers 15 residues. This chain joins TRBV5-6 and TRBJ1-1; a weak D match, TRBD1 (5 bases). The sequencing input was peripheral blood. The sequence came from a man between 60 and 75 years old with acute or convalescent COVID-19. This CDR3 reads CASRGGAAMNTEAFF. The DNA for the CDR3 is TGTGCCAGCAGGGGTGGGGCAGCCATGAACACTGAAGCTTTCTTT.